The clone carrying this T cell receptor beta chain was seen once. Its antigen remains unknown. A single base separates this from a much larger clone, so it may be a read error. Germline V CDR1 and CDR2: SQVTM, ANQGSEA. This CDR3 spans 12 amino acids. These data originate in a study of CD8 T cells in ankylosing spondylitis. Study-wide points: Ankylosing spondylitis blood appeared to carry a characteristic TCR beta motif of roughly eight highly homologous variants.

Quantitative barcoded 5'-RACE was used to prepare TCR beta libraries. Via MiXCR, TCRdb re-called the 5' RACE reads, giving one row per CDR3 protein. Here the sample spans 150,000 to 200,000 distinct CDR3 sequences, about 32% being singletons. The source material was synovial fluid, either unsorted or a sorted T cell fraction (not recorded which). This receptor was identified in a male donor with ankylosing spondylitis. The chain joins TRBV29-1 to TRBJ1-1; D might be TRBD1 (5 bases). The CDR3 reads CSVEEHGGEALF. The CDR3 DNA reads as TGCAGCGTTGAAGAGCATGGGGGTGAAGCTCTCTTT.